One and the same sample provided the 5 T cell receptor beta chains below, sequenced in a study of OX40 agonist ivuxolimab in advanced cancers. TCRdb's table, derived via immunoSEQ multiplex PCR, lists solely in-frame clones and lacks some. Here the sample spans roughly 60,000 clones, over 80% being singletons. The sequencing here drew on CD4+ or CD8+ T cells sorted from blood, taken in a trial of the OX40 agonist ivuxolimab. Receptors were obtained from an adult with an advanced solid tumor such as melanoma, head and neck, liver or kidney cancer.

This chain's CDR3 is CASTELGPPQPQHF. The CDR3 coding sequence is TGTGCCAGCACTGAGCTAGGACCCCCTCAGCCCCAGCATTTT. V is TRBV28 and J is TRBJ1-5; no reliable D call. This CDR3 has 14 amino acids. Germline V gene lookup returns CDR1 MDHEN and CDR2 SYDVKM. The V and J ends lost 7 bases and 6 bases respectively, with 16 bases between them.

The count of this clone is one. The chain links TRBV29-1 to TRBJ2-3; 8 positions match TRBD2. V lost 4 bases to trimming and J lost 4 bases; unmatched junction nucleotides: 7. The length of the CDR3 is 14 residues. Germline CDR1 SQVTM, CDR2 ANQGSEA. CDR3 DNA: TGCAGCGTTGTGGCAGCGGGAGAGGCAGATACGCAGTATTTT. Its translation: CSVVAAGEADTQYF.

The chain joins TRBV6-6 to TRBJ1-1, with D uncertain. Germline V gene data show CDR1 as MNHNY and CDR2 as SVGAGI (reference sequence). This CDR3 region has 14 residues. Trimming pared 2 bases from V and 3 bases from J, leaving 10 bases between. CDR3 residues: CASSYTGVYTEAFF. In nucleotides, the CDR3 is TGTGCCAGCAGTTACACCGGGGTGTACACTGAAGCTTTCTTT.

The rearrangement joins TRBV2 to TRBJ2-2, with no clear D. V lost 5 bases and J 2 bases, leaving 9 bases between the germline ends. The CDR3 length is 14 residues. The germline V gene encodes CDR1 SNHLY and CDR2 FYNNEI. This CDR3 is CASSFHINTGELFF. As DNA, the CDR3 is TGTGCCAGCAGTTTCCACATTAACACCGGGGAGCTGTTTTTT.

V usage is TRBV7-9 and J usage is TRBJ1-3; 8 bases align to TRBD1. CDR3 length equals 14 residues. J was trimmed by 4 bases and V by 1 base; bases with no gene match: 0. From germline, CDR1 is SEHNR and CDR2 FQNEAQ (reference sequence). CDR3 amino acids: CASSLGTGGNTIYF. The CDR3 DNA reads TGTGCCAGCAGCTTAGGGACAGGGGGAAACACCATATATTTT.